This T cell receptor beta chain emerged from a study of siplizumab effects on memory and regulatory T cells. Study conclusions and caveats: The study did not confirm that proliferating Tregs from siplizumab cultures were suppressive.

Data came from immunoSEQ multiplex PCR; TCRdb stores just in-frame clones and leaves some out. The data show tens of thousands of clones, approximately 93% seen once. Concerning this clone: Its antigen is currently unknown.

The CDR3 is 15 residues long. Germline CDR1 is MDHEN and CDR2 is SYDVKM. Trimming at V came to 1 base and at J to 9 bases, leaving 8 bases not matched to a gene. The chain carries TRBV28 and TRBJ2-1; 8 positions match TRBD2. Sequencing was carried out using CD8+ T cells sorted from blood. The TCR originated in a human donor in good health. CDR3 residues: CASSLLPGGLGEQFF. CDR3 DNA sequence: TGTGCCAGCAGTTTATTACCGGGAGGGCTTGGTGAGCAGTTCTTC.